A single sample is the source of the 18 T cell receptor beta chains below, sequenced in a study of memory CD4+ T cells and cytomegalovirus serostatus. Single viable CD3+CD4+CD8-CD45RO+ cells were sorted as the memory CD4+ T cells. The assay was immunoSEQ multiplex PCR, and TCRdb's table has in-frame clones only and misses some. Among 70,000 to 90,000 clones, around 80% were seen once, and the ten largest hold 2.5% to 3%. The sequencing input was memory CD4+ T cells from blood. These receptors were obtained from an adult in good health and CMV-seropositive.

The chain employs TRBV19 and TRBJ1-2; D is possibly TRBD1 (5 bases). The CDR3 is 17 residues long. Trimming cost V 5 bases and J 2 bases, with 21 bases left between them. CDR1 is LNHDA, CDR2 SQIVND, per germline (reference sequence). The CDR3 DNA reads as TGTGCCAGTAGTCCCGAGGACACGTACGCCCTAAACTATGGCTACACCTTC. Residues: CASSPEDTYALNYGYTF.

The chain carries TRBV7-2 and TRBJ1-4; D uncertain. V lost 5 bases to trimming and J lost 7 bases, with 11 bases between them. Germline CDR1 SGHTA, CDR2 FQGNSA. This CDR3 spans 13 amino acids. Here the CDR3 reads CASSQRSSEKLFF. CDR3 nucleotides: TGTGCCAGCAGCCAGAGGTCGAGTGAAAAACTGTTTTTT.

V usage is TRBV27 and J usage is TRBJ2-1; D gene uncertain. V shed 3 bases and J shed 3 bases, with 12 bases lying between them. This CDR3 has 15 residues. Germline V lookup: CDR1 MNHEY, CDR2 SMNVEV (reference sequence). In DNA, the CDR3 is TGTGCCAGCAGTTTTGGGTTCCTCGGCTACAATGAGCAGTTCTTC. Translated, it gives CASSFGFLGYNEQFF.

This clone was recorded a few times. The chain recombines TRBV5-6 with TRBJ2-3; perhaps TRBD1 as D (6 bases). The germline V and J ends were trimmed by 2 bases and 3 bases, with 10 bases remaining between them. The CDR3 is 14 amino acids. CDR1 and CDR2 (germline): SGHDT, YYEEEE. The CDR3 sequence: CASSLWGLTDTQYF. The CDR3 DNA reads TGTGCCAGCAGCTTATGGGGGCTGACAGATACGCAGTATTTT.

The J gene is TRBJ2-1, the V gene TRBV5-1; maybe TRBD2 (6 bases). V dropped 3 bases and J dropped 9 bases, with 19 bases sitting between them. The V gene's germline CDR1 is SGHRS and CDR2 YFSETQ. CDR3 size: 15 residues. The CDR3 DNA is TGCGCCAGCAGCTCTACTAGCATTCGGCTGGGTGAGCAGTTCTTC. Amino acids: CASSSTSIRLGEQFF.

The chain links TRBV6-1 to TRBJ2-7; possible D gene TRBD2, 6 bases. V was clipped by 7 bases and J by 5 bases, with 18 bases between them. The CDR3 loop spans 14 amino acids. CDR1 is MNHNS, CDR2 SASEGT, per germline. The DNA for the CDR3 is TGTGCCAGCAAGAATAGTGCGGGAATCCACGAGCAGTACGTC. This translates into CASKNSAGIHEQYV.

The CDR3 is CASSQEWLAGGFSQETQYF. The CDR3, as DNA: TGTGCCAGCAGCCAAGAGTGGTTAGCGGGGGGATTCAGCCAAGAGACCCAGTACTTC. The J gene is TRBJ2-5, the V gene TRBV4-2, with 10 bases matching TRBD2. The CDR3 has 19 amino acids. The trim removed 0 bases at V and 1 base at J, leaving 11 bases unmatched. Per the germline V gene, CDR1 is LGHNA and CDR2 is YNFKEQ.

CDR3 nucleotide sequence: TGTGCCAGCAGCTTAGGTGACGGGGGCTATACTGAAAAACTGTTTTTT. Encoded protein: CASSLGDGGYTEKLFF. The chain employs TRBV7-9 and TRBJ1-4; maybe TRBD1 (6 bases). Looked up from germline, CDR1 is SEHNR and CDR2 is FQNEAQ (reference sequence). Trimming shortened V by 1 base and J by 7 bases, and 16 bases separated the two germline ends. The CDR3 is 16 residues long.

This clone showed up just a few times. The gene calls are TRBV18 and TRBJ2-3, with D maybe TRBD2 (5 bases). Trimming removed 2 bases from V and 7 bases from J, with 16 bases in between. The CDR3 consists of 15 residues. The V gene's germline CDR1 is KGHSH and CDR2 LQKENI. In nucleotides, the CDR3 is TGTGCCAGCTCACCAAGCAGCGGTGGTTCAAATACGCAGTATTTT. Translating it yields CASSPSSGGSNTQYF.

The rearrangement links TRBV7-2 to TRBJ2-5, with a weak D call TRBD2 (7 bases). Trimming stripped 3 bases from V and 5 bases from J, with 13 bases between. Germline V CDR1 and CDR2: SGHTA, FQGNSA. This CDR3 is 14 amino acids long. The CDR3 DNA reads as TGTGCCAGCAGCTTGGGGGGGGGCCGGGAGACCCAGTACTTC. Translated, it gives CASSLGGGRETQYF.

As to this clone: At one end the junction does not follow the germline gene, possibly because of a read error. The chain recombines TRBV30 with TRBJ1-1; D is undetermined. The CDR3 has 12 residues. Germline CDR1 reads GTSNPN; CDR2 reads SVGIG (reference sequence). CDR3 loop: CAWSVLATETFF. The CDR3 DNA reads TGTGCCTGGAGTGTGTTGGCGACTGAAACTTTCTTT.

The chain uses TRBV20-1 and TRBJ1-1; D remains unclear. The length of the CDR3 is 10 residues. Germline loops: CDR1 DFQATT, CDR2 SNEGSKA (reference sequence). V was trimmed by 5 bases and J by 4 bases, leaving 5 bases between them. The CDR3 reads CSARSTEAFF. DNA of the CDR3: TGCAGTGCTCGGAGCACTGAAGCTTTCTTT.

The chain has TRBV7-8 and TRBJ1-5, with 8 positions matching TRBD1. V shed 2 bases and J 3 bases; nucleotides not matched to a gene: 6. Germline CDR1 and CDR2: SGHVS and FQNEAQ. The CDR3 has 16 amino acids. CDR3 protein: CASSLIRGRINQPQHF. In DNA, the CDR3 is TGTGCCAGCAGCTTAATCAGGGGGCGGATCAATCAGCCCCAGCATTTT. The variable domain in full, with the rest retrieved from reference TRBV7-8 and TRBJ1-5, is GAGVSQSPRYKVAKRGQDVALRCDPISGHVSLFWYQQALGQGPEFLTYFQNEAQLDKSGLPSDRFFAERPEGSVSTLKIQRTQQEDSAVYLCASSLIRGRINQPQHFGDGTRLSIL.

The chain couples TRBV30 to TRBJ1-6; 7 bases fit TRBD1. Germline loops: CDR1 GTSNPN, CDR2 SVGIG (reference sequence). Trimming at V came to 3 bases and at J to 8 bases, leaving 4 bases not matched to a gene. There are 13 residues in the CDR3. The CDR3: CAWRDRLDSPLHF. CDR3 bases: TGTGCCTGGAGGGACAGGCTCGATTCACCCCTCCACTTT.

This clone was counted once. The chain links TRBV6-1 to TRBJ1-4; D remains ambiguous. V gave up 3 bases and J gave up 8 bases, with 16 bases separating them. CDR1 is MNHNS, CDR2 SASEGT, per germline. This CDR3 has 15 residues. CDR3 sequence: CASSDVTRTLEKLFF. The CDR3 bases are TGTGCCAGCAGTGATGTGACAAGGACCCTAGAAAAACTGTTTTTT.

The chain links TRBV25-1 to TRBJ2-7; either TRBD1 or TRBD2 may supply D (5 bases each). The CDR3 contains 16 residues. Per germline, CDR1 MGHDK and CDR2 SYGVNS. Trimming left V 5 bases short and J 0 bases short, with 17 bases between. For the CDR3, the DNA is TGTGCCAGCAGTCCCTGGGACGGGGAGAGCTCCTACGAGCAGTACTTC. Translating it yields CASSPWDGESSYEQYF.

This clone was recorded once. This chain joins TRBV25-1 and TRBJ2-1, with TRBD2 as a possible D gene (6 bases). The CDR3 runs 15 residues. Trimming left V 1 base short and J 0 bases short, with 7 bases between. Per the germline V gene, CDR1 is MGHDK and CDR2 is SYGVNS. The CDR3 DNA follows: TGTGCCAGCAGTGAATCCGGGAGCTCCTACAATGAGCAGTTCTTC. It translates to CASSESGSSYNEQFF.

V is TRBV28 and J is TRBJ2-2; no clear D. V was pared by 5 bases and J by 6 bases, with 10 bases between. The CDR3 is made up of 13 amino acids. The germline V gene has CDR1 MDHEN and CDR2 SYDVKM. The CDR3 loop reads CASSLTSPGELFF. CDR3 nucleotide sequence: TGTGCCAGCAGTCTTACTTCGCCCGGGGAGCTGTTTTTT.